Given below is one T cell receptor (beta chain) in context. Measured with immunoSEQ multiplex PCR; TCRdb has only the in-frame clones, and not every one. Of approximately 120,000 clones listed, more than 75% are singletons. This sample is drawn from a study of control samples from healthy donors and cancer patients. The TCR originated in a man between 60 and 75 years old in good health. Sequencing was carried out using blood.

CDR3 coding DNA: TGTGCCAGCAGCGTAACGGGGGCGGGGTTCACAGATACGCAGTATTTT. Its protein product is CASSVTGAGFTDTQYF. This rearrangement joins TRBV9 to TRBJ2-3; D may match TRBD1 or TRBD2 (6 bases each). In germline, CDR1 is SGDLS, CDR2 YYNGEE. V lost 1 base to trimming and J lost 2 bases, with 14 bases between them. The CDR3 covers 16 residues.